This TCR beta chain was retrieved from a study of beta chain features in type 1 diabetes. Study outcomes and limitations: Researchers report that Type 1 diabetes patients had moderately but significantly shorter TCRB CDR3s across all four CD4+ subsets.

Every isolated RNA sample was fully reverse transcribed, so sequencing captured expressed TCRB transcripts. Assay used: immunoSEQ multiplex PCR; TCRdb lists only in-frame clones, some missing. The data show hundreds of thousands of clones, with around 15% seen just once and about 0.02% held by the top ten. As concerns this clone: The antigen remains undetermined.

This receptor was identified in a young man with type 1 diabetes. The sequenced sample consisted of naive CD4+ T cells from blood.

The CDR3: CASSPRFGRPSSYEQYF. CDR3 DNA sequence: TGTGCCAGCAGCCCACGTTTCGGGAGGCCAAGTTCCTACGAGCAGTACTTC. This chain uses TRBV7-9 with TRBJ2-7, with 7 bases that match TRBD2. The V and J ends lost 5 bases and 1 base, in that order; junction bases with no gene match: 14. Germline lookup yields CDR1 SEHNR and CDR2 FQNEAQ (reference sequence). The CDR3 has 17 residues.